The 22 T cell receptor beta chains reported below all come from one sample, sequenced in a study of OX40 agonist ivuxolimab in advanced cancers. TCRdb's copy holds only in-frame clones and misses some; the assay was immunoSEQ multiplex PCR. The sample carries 73,000 or so clones, approximately 83% recorded once. This specimen consisted of CD4+ or CD8+ T cells sorted from blood, obtained in a trial of the OX40 agonist ivuxolimab. Receptor source: an adult with an advanced solid tumor such as melanoma, head and neck, liver or kidney cancer.

The chain is built from TRBV5-1 and TRBJ2-5; D may be TRBD2 (6 bases). Trimming removed 4 bases at V and 0 bases at J, with 16 bases between. Germline V gives CDR1 SGHRS, CDR2 YFSETQ. The CDR3 is 16 amino acids. The CDR3 nucleotides read TGCGCCAGCAGCCCTGGTTCCGGGACTTACCAAGAGACCCAGTACTTC. This sequence encodes CASSPGSGTYQETQYF.

The chain recombines TRBV30 with TRBJ2-7; D is undetermined. V was trimmed by 0 bases and J by 1 base, leaving 10 bases between them. This CDR3 has 14 residues. Germline values: CDR1 GTSNPN, CDR2 SVGIG (reference sequence). CDR3 nucleotide sequence: TGTGCCTGGAGTGTACTGGACCAATCCTACGAGCAGTACTTC. The encoded protein is CAWSVLDQSYEQYF. Full variable domain (rest looked up from reference TRBV30 and TRBJ2-7): SQTIHQWPATLVQPVGSPLSLECTVEGTSNPNLYWYRQAAGRGLQLLFYSVGIGQISSEVPQNLSASRPQDRQFILSSKKLLLSDSGFYLCAWSVLDQSYEQYFGPGTRLTVT.

The rearrangement joins TRBV2 to TRBJ2-7, with D possibly being TRBD2 (5 bases). The CDR3 has 15 residues. Trimming took off 1 base at V and 2 bases at J, with 12 bases between the two ends. The germline gives CDR1 SNHLY, CDR2 FYNNEI. CDR3 bases: TGTGCCAGCAGTGAAGTTGGAGGAAGAGCCTACGAGCAGTACTTC. Translated: CASSEVGGRAYEQYF.

The chain is built from TRBV7-8 and TRBJ2-2, with D possibly being TRBD2 (5 bases). Germline V CDR1 and CDR2: SGHVS, FQNEAQ. The CDR3 is made up of 15 amino acids. V dropped 3 bases and J dropped 6 bases, with 14 bases sitting between them. CDR3 amino acids: CASSLRVERSGELFF. In DNA form, the CDR3 reads TGTGCCAGCAGCTTGAGGGTAGAGAGATCCGGGGAGCTGTTTTTT. The full variable domain, completed using reference TRBV7-8 and TRBJ2-2, is GAGVSQSPRYKVAKRGQDVALRCDPISGHVSLFWYQQALGQGPEFLTYFQNEAQLDKSGLPSDRFFAERPEGSVSTLKIQRTQQEDSAVYLCASSLRVERSGELFFGEGSRLTVL.

The chain has TRBV12-5 and TRBJ2-7; the D is unclear. The CDR3 extends over 14 amino acids. Per germline, CDR1 LGHNT and CDR2 FRNRAP. Trimming left V 2 bases short and J 0 bases short, with 8 bases between. CDR3 in DNA: TGTGCTAGTGGTTTGTGGGCGCCCTCCTACGAGCAGTACTTC. Protein sequence: CASGLWAPSYEQYF. The full variable domain, rest sourced from reference TRBV12-5 and TRBJ2-7, is DARVTQTPRHKVTEMGQEVTMRCQPILGHNTVFWYRQTMMQGLELLAYFRNRAPLDDSGMPKDRFSAEMPDATLATLKIQPSEPRDSAVYFCASGLWAPSYEQYFGPGTRLTVT.

This clone was detected once. This sequence joins TRBV6-1 and TRBJ1-2, with D possibly being TRBD1 (5 bases). The CDR3 consists of 15 residues. The germline V and J ends were trimmed by 2 bases and 8 bases, with 18 bases remaining between them. Per germline, CDR1 MNHNS and CDR2 SASEGT. DNA for the CDR3: TGTGCCAGCAGTGAACAGTGGGACCTTGGGGGGGGCTACACCTTC. It translates to CASSEQWDLGGGYTF.

The count of this clone is one. The rearrangement joins TRBV5-5 to TRBJ2-5; D is perhaps TRBD1 (5 bases). The length of the CDR3 is 14 residues. CDR1 and CDR2 (germline): SGHKS, YYEKEE (reference sequence). Trimming removed 0 bases from V and 5 bases from J, with 11 bases in between. Here the CDR3 reads CASSLEAGRETQYF. CDR3 bases: TGTGCCAGCAGCTTGGAAGCAGGGCGGGAGACCCAGTACTTC. Using reference TRBV5-5 and TRBJ2-5 for the parts outside the CDR3, the full variable domain is DAGVTQSPTHLIKTRGQQVTLRCSPISGHKSVSWYQQVLGQGPQFIFQYYEKEERGRGNFPDRFSARQFPNYSSELNVNALLLGDSALYLCASSLEAGRETQYFGPGTRLLVL.

The CDR3, as DNA: TGCGCCAGCAGCTCTTTGACTAGCGGGGGGGCGGGCGAGACCCAGTACTTC. As protein: CASSSLTSGGAGETQYF. This chain links TRBV4-1 with TRBJ2-5; 14 bases line up with TRBD2. There are 17 residues in the CDR3. With V trimmed by 5 bases and J by 5 bases, 10 bases remained unmatched. CDR1 and CDR2 from the germline V gene are MGHRA and YSYEKL.

The sample holds a few counts of this clone. The genes are TRBV19 and TRBJ1-1, with 11 positions matching TRBD1. The J segment lost 6 bases and the V segment lost 6 bases, leaving 3 bases of the junction unmatched. Germline V gene lookup returns CDR1 LNHDA and CDR2 SQIVND (reference sequence). The CDR3 extends over 13 amino acids. The CDR3: CASRRGQGAEAFF. The CDR3 DNA sequence: TGTGCCAGTAGGAGGGGACAGGGGGCTGAAGCTTTCTTT. Using reference TRBV19 and TRBJ1-1 for the parts outside the CDR3, the full variable domain is DGGITQSPKYLFRKEGQNVTLSCEQNLNHDAMYWYRQDPGQGLRLIYYSQIVNDFQKGDIAEGYSVSREKKESFPLTVTSAQKNPTAFYLCASRRGQGAEAFFGQGTRLTVV.

V usage is TRBV30 and J usage is TRBJ1-1; weak D call: TRBD1 (5 bases). V was cut by 0 bases and J by 0 bases, with 8 bases left in between. This CDR3 comprises 14 residues. Germline V gives CDR1 GTSNPN, CDR2 SVGIG (reference sequence). The CDR3 nucleotides are TGTGCCTGGAGTGTCCCAGGGATGAACACTGAAGCTTTCTTT. The encoded protein is CAWSVPGMNTEAFF.

V usage is TRBV25-1 and J usage is TRBJ2-1, with 11 nucleotides matching TRBD2. V gave up 2 bases and J gave up 12 bases; unmatched junction bases: 12. CDR1 MGHDK and CDR2 SYGVNS come from the germline V gene. CDR3 size: 16 residues. The CDR3 spells CASSEIGSGGAVVQFF. The CDR3 DNA follows: TGTGCCAGCAGTGAAATTGGTAGCGGGGGGGCGGTCGTGCAGTTCTTC.

The chain couples TRBV28 to TRBJ2-7, with no clear D. CDR3 length equals 12 residues. Trimming shortened V by 6 bases and J by 2 bases, and 8 bases separated the two germline ends. Looked up from germline, CDR1 is MDHEN and CDR2 is SYDVKM. The CDR3 region has the DNA TGTGCCAGCAGCCCCCTCGCCTACGAGCAGTACTTC. This translates into CASSPLAYEQYF.

The rearrangement uses TRBV30 and TRBJ1-3, with a weak D call TRBD1 (6 bases). The germline V gene encodes CDR1 GTSNPN and CDR2 SVGIG (reference sequence). The CDR3 runs 15 residues. The V end lost 1 base, the J end lost 0 bases, and 10 bases lay between the germline ends. The CDR3 reads CAWSALGASGNTIYF. CDR3 coding DNA: TGTGCCTGGAGTGCACTGGGGGCCTCTGGAAACACCATATATTTT. Full variable domain (remainder filled in from reference TRBV30 and TRBJ1-3): SQTIHQWPATLVQPVGSPLSLECTVEGTSNPNLYWYRQAAGRGLQLLFYSVGIGQISSEVPQNLSASRPQDRQFILSSKKLLLSDSGFYLCAWSALGASGNTIYFGEGSWLTVV.

The V gene is TRBV5-1, the J gene TRBJ1-5; 7 bases are shared with TRBD1. Per germline, CDR1 SGHRS and CDR2 YFSETQ. The CDR3 extends over 15 amino acids. Trimming took 0 bases from V and 4 from J; bases not matched to a gene: 4. This CDR3 is CASSLVGQENQPQHF. The CDR3 region has the DNA TGCGCCAGCAGCTTGGTCGGACAGGAGAATCAGCCCCAGCATTTT.

DNA for the CDR3: TGTGCCAGTAGTATGCCCCGGGACAGTAGAGCCAAAAACATTCAGTACTTC. Protein product: CASSMPRDSRAKNIQYF. This chain connects TRBV19 to TRBJ2-4; TRBD1 aligns across 7 bases. Germline V CDR1 and CDR2: LNHDA, SQIVND (reference sequence). CDR3 size: 17 residues. After removal of 3 bases from V and 0 bases from J, the junction contained 8 bases not matched to a gene.

J is TRBJ1-5 and V is TRBV28; 11 positions agree with TRBD1. The germline gives CDR1 MDHEN, CDR2 SYDVKM. The CDR3 contains 16 residues. V shed 5 bases, J shed 4 bases, and the junction held 7 bases outside the gene matches. CDR3 residues: CASSPGDRGRNQPQHF. The CDR3 coding sequence is TGTGCCAGCAGTCCTGGGGACAGGGGGAGGAATCAGCCCCAGCATTTT.

This chain uses TRBV5-1 with TRBJ1-5; D is possibly TRBD1 (6 bases). This CDR3 is built from 15 residues. Germline values: CDR1 SGHRS, CDR2 YFSETQ. Between the trimmed V and J ends, which lost 0 bases and 7 bases, there was a span of 14 bases. CDR3 sequence reads: CASSLDGGPGQPQHF. The CDR3, as DNA: TGCGCCAGCAGCTTGGACGGGGGGCCAGGGCAGCCCCAGCATTTT.

This chain joins TRBV10-1 and TRBJ2-1; 16 bases agree with TRBD2. Trimming removed 6 bases from V and 4 bases from J; junction bases left unmatched: 6. The CDR3 spans 17 residues. The V gene's germline CDR1 is WNHNN and CDR2 SYGVQD (reference sequence). The CDR3 loop is CASRRGTSGRAYNEQFF. The CDR3 region has the DNA TGCGCCAGCAGGCGCGGGACTAGCGGGAGGGCGTACAATGAGCAGTTCTTC.

The count of this clone is one. The chain joins TRBV29-1 to TRBJ1-4; the D gene is possibly TRBD1 (6 bases). This CDR3 contains 16 residues. Germline-derived CDR1 and CDR2 are SQVTM and ANQGSEA. V dropped 4 bases and J dropped 0 bases, with 15 bases sitting between them. The CDR3 nucleotides are TGCAGCGTTGGCCGGGGGGGGCCAGCAACTAATGAAAAACTGTTTTTT. Amino acids: CSVGRGGPATNEKLFF.

The CDR3 here is CASSKQGASGYTF. CDR3 nucleotide sequence: TGTGCCAGCAGTAAACAGGGGGCGAGTGGCTACACCTTC. This chain uses TRBV6-5 with TRBJ1-2; 9 bases map to TRBD1. The V gene end was trimmed by 5 bases and the J gene end by 7 bases; junction bases not matched to a gene: 5. CDR3 length equals 13 residues. Per the germline V gene, CDR1 is MNHEY and CDR2 is SVGAGI.

The chain employs TRBV7-9 and TRBJ2-1; 7 bases align to TRBD1. After removal of 5 bases from V and 2 bases from J, the junction contained 9 bases not matched to a gene. This CDR3 region has 16 residues. Germline values: CDR1 SEHNR, CDR2 FQNEAQ (reference sequence). This chain's CDR3 is CASSIRGQITYNEQFF. CDR3 nucleotide sequence: TGTGCCAGCAGCATAAGGGGACAGATTACCTACAATGAGCAGTTCTTC.

The chain employs TRBV11-2 and TRBJ1-1; no reliable D call. The V end lost 5 bases, the J end lost 7 bases, and 11 bases lay between the germline ends. Germline CDR1 and CDR2: SGHAT and FQNNGV. CDR3 size: 12 residues. CDR3: CASSPQVGEAFF. CDR3 nucleotide sequence: TGTGCCAGCAGCCCCCAGGTGGGTGAAGCTTTCTTT.